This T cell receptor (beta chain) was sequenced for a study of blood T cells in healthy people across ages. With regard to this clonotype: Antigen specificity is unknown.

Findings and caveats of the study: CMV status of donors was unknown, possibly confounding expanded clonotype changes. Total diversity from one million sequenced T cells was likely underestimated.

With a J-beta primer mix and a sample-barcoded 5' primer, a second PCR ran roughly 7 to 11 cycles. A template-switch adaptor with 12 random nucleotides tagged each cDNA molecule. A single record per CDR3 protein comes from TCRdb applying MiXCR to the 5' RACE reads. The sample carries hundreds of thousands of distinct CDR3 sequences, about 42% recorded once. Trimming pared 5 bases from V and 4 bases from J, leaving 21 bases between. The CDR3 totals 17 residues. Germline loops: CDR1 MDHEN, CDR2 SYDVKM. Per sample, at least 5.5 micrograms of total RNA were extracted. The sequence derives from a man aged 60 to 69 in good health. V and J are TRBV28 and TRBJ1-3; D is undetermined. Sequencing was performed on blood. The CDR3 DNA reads TGTGCCAGCAGTCAACGTCGAGGCCAGCTACGCGGAAACACCATATATTTT. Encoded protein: CASSQRRGQLRGNTIYF.